The TCR beta chain under discussion was sequenced for a study of T cell responses to AZD1222 COVID-19 vaccine. Assay used: immunoSEQ multiplex PCR; TCRdb lists only in-frame clones, some missing. This repertoire shows some 150,000 clones, 85% to 95% found once; its top ten account for about 1.6%. Second doses that came at about 4 or about 12 weeks were put together. Trimming pared 5 bases from V and 3 bases from J, leaving 7 bases between. Per germline, CDR1 LNHDA and CDR2 SQIVND (reference sequence). The CDR3 length is 13 residues. In the case of this clone: Antigen unknown.

Findings of the study overall: Donors, mostly white British, included more females; clonal diversity was possibly underestimated. Close to half of spike-specific TCRs reportedly recognize unmutated variant regions. Sampling captured repertoires only after the peak T cell response.

Specimen: peripheral blood, collected 28 days after the second AZD1222 dose. The genes are TRBV19 and TRBJ2-2; no clear D. The receptor was isolated from an adult who received the AZD1222 COVID-19 vaccine. As DNA, the CDR3 is TGTGCCAGTAGTGGAACGGACACCGGGGAGCTGTTTTTT. Its protein is CASSGTDTGELFF.